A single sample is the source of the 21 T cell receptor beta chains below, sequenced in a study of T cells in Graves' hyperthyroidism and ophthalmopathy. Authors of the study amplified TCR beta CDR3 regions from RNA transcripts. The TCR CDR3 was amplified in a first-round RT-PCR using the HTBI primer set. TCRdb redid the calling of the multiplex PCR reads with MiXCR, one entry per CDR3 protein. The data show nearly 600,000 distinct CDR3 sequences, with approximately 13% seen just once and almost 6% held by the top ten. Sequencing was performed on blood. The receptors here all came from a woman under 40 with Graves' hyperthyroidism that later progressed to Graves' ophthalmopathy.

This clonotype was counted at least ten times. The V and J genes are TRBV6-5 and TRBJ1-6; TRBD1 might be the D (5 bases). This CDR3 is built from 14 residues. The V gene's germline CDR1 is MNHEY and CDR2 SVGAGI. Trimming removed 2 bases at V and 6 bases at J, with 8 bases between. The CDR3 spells CASSYGRVNSPLHF. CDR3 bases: TGTGCCAGCAGTTACGGCAGGGTTAATTCACCCCTCCACTTT.

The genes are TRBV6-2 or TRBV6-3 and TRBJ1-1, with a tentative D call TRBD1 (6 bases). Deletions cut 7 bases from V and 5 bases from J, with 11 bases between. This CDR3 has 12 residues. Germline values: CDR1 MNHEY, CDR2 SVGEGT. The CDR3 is CASMEGGTEAFF. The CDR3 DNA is TGTGCCAGCATGGAAGGGGGAACTGAAGCTTTCTTT.

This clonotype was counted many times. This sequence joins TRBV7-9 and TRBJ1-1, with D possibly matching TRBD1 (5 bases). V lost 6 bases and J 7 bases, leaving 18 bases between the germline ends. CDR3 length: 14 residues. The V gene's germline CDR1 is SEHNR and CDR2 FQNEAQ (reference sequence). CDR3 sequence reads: CASSPGRADNEAFF. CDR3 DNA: TGTGCCAGCAGTCCGGGGCGAGCGGATAATGAAGCTTTCTTT. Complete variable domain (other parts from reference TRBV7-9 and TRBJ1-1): DTGVSQNPRHKITKRGQNVTFRCDPISEHNRLYWYRQTLGQGPEFLTYFQNEAQLEKSRLLSDRFSAERPKGSFSTLEIQRTEQGDSAMYLCASSPGRADNEAFFGQGTRLTVV.

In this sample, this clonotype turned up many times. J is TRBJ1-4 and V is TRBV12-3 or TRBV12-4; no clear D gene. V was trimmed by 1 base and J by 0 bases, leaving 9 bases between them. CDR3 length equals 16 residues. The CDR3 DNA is TGTGCCAGCAGTTTAGGAGGTTCAGCAACTAATGAAAAACTGTTTTTT. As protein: CASSLGGSATNEKLFF.

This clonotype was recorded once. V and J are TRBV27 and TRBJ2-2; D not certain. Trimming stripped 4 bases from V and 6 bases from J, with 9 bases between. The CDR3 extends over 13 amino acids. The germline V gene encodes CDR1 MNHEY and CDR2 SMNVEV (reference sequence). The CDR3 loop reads CASSWTRAGELFF. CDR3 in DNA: TGTGCCAGCAGTTGGACCAGAGCCGGGGAGCTGTTTTTT.

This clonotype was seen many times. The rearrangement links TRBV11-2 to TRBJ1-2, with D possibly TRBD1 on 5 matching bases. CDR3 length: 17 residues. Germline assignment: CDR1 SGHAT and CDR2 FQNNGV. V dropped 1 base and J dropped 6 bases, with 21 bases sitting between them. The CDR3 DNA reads TGTGCCAGCAGCTTAGCCGCGGAGGTCCTGGGGGGAAATGGCTACACCTTC. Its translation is CASSLAAEVLGGNGYTF. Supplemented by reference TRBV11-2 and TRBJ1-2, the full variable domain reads EAGVAQSPRYKIIEKRQSVAFWCNPISGHATLYWYQQILGQGPKLLIQFQNNGVVDDSQLPKDRFSAERLKGVDSTLKIQPAKLEDSAVYLCASSLAAEVLGGNGYTFGSGTRLTVV.

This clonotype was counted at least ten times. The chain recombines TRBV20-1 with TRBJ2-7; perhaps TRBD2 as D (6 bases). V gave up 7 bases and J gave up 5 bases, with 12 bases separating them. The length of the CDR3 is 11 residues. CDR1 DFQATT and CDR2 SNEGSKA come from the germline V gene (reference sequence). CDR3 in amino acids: CSGQRGNEQYF. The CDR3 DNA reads TGCAGTGGTCAACGGGGGAACGAGCAGTACTTC.

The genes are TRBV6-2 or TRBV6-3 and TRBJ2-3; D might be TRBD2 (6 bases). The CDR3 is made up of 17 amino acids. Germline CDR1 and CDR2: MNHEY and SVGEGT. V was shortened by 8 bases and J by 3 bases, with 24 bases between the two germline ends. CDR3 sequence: CASSHGTGLRGTDTQYF. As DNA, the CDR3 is TGTGCCAGCTCCCATGGGACTGGGCTAAGAGGGACAGATACGCAGTATTTT.

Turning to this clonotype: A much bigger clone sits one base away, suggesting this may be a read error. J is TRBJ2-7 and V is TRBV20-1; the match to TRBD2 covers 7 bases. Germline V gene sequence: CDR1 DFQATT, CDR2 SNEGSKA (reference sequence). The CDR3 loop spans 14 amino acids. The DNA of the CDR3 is TGCAGTGCTAGAGCTCCTGGCGGGAGCTACAAGCAGTACTTC. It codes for CSARAPGGSYKQYF.

CDR3: CASTPAGWAGELFF. CDR3 DNA: TGTGCCAGCACCCCGGCGGGCTGGGCCGGGGAGCTGTTTTTT. This sequence joins TRBV5-5 and TRBJ2-2; D possibly corresponds to TRBD2 (5 bases). CDR1 SGHKS and CDR2 YYEKEE come from the germline V gene (reference sequence). This CDR3 comprises 14 residues. With 6 bases removed from V and 6 bases from J, the gap between germline ends came to 15 bases.

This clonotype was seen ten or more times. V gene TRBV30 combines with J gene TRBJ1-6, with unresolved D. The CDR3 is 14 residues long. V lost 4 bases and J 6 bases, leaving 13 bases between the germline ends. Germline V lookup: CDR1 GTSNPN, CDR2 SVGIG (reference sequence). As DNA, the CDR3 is TGTGCCTGGACCCTAGGTCTTTTTAATTCACCCCTCCACTTT. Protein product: CAWTLGLFNSPLHF.

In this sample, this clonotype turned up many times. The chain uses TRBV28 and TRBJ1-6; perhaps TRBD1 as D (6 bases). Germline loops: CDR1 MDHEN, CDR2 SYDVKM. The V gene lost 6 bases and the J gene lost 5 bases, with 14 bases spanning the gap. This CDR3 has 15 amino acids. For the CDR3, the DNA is TGTGCCAGCAGCACCGGACAGATCCATAATTCACCCCTCCACTTT. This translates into CASSTGQIHNSPLHF.

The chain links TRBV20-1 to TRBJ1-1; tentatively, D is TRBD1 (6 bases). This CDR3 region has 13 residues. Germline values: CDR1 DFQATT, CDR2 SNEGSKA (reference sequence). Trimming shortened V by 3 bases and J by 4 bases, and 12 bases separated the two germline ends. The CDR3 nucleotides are TGCAGTGCTAGGGGAACAGGGCTCACTGAAGCTTTCTTT. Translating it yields CSARGTGLTEAFF.

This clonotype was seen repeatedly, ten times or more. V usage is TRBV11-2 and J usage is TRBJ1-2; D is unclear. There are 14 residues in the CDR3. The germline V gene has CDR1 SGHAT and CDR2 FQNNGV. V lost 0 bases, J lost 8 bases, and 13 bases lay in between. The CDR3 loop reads CASSLEVSVHGYTF. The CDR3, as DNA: TGTGCCAGCAGCTTAGAAGTTTCGGTTCACGGCTACACCTTC.

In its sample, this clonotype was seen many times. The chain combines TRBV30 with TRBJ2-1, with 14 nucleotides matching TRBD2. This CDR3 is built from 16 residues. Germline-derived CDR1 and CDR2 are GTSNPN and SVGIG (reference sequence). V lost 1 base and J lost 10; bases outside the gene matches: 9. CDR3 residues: CAWSAGTSGRDREQFF. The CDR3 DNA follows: TGTGCCTGGAGTGCCGGGACTAGCGGGAGAGATCGGGAGCAGTTCTTC.

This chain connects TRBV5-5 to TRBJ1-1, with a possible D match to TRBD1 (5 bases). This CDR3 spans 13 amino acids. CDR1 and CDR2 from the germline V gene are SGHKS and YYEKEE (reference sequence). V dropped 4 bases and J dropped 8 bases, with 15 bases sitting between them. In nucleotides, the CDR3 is TGTGCCAGCAGCCCACACGCGGCAGGGGAAGCTTTCTTT. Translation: CASSPHAAGEAFF.

The CDR3 DNA reads as TGTGCCAGCTCACCACCGGTGGTAAAAGATACGCAGTATTTT. Protein: CASSPPVVKDTQYF. V and J are TRBV18 and TRBJ2-3, with D unclear. V was cut by 0 bases and J by 5 bases, with 9 bases left in between. Looked up from germline, CDR1 is KGHSH and CDR2 is LQKENI. This CDR3 region has 14 residues.

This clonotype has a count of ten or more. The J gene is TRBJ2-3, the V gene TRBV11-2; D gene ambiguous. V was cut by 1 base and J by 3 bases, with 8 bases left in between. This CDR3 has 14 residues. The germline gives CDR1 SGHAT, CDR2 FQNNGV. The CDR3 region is CASSLVHLTDTQYF. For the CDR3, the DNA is TGTGCCAGCAGCTTAGTCCACTTAACAGATACGCAGTATTTT.

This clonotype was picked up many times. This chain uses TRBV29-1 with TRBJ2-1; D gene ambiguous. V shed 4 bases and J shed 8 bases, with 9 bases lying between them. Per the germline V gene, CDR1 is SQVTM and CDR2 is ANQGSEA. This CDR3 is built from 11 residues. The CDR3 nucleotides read TGCAGCGTTGGGGCCCGGGATGAGCAGTTCTTC. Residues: CSVGARDEQFF.

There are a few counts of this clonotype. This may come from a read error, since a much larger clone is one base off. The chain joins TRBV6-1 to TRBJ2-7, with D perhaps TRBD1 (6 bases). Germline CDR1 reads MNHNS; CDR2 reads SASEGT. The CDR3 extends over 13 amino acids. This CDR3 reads CASSMTGHYERYF. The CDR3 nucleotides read TGTGCCAGCAGTATGACAGGACACTACGAGCGGTACTTC.

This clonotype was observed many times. CDR3 sequence (DNA): TGTGCCAGCAGTCCGATGACTAGCGGGAGGGGTCGAGATACGCAGTATTTT. Encoded protein: CASSPMTSGRGRDTQYF. This chain links TRBV28 with TRBJ2-3; 14 bases match TRBD2. There are 17 residues in the CDR3. Germline CDR1 reads MDHEN; CDR2 reads SYDVKM. The junction had 9 bases not matched to a gene; V was cut back by 5 bases and J by 5 bases.